This TCR beta chain was identified in a study of CD8 T cells in Susac syndrome (dated by TCRdb to the late 2010s). Study-level background: The study used repertoire sequencing to test whether antigen drove CD8+ T cell activation and differentiation in Susac syndrome.

RNA was extracted with the RNeasy kit and about 0.5 to 1 ug was reverse transcribed using random hexamers. TCR beta CDR3 regions were amplified with the immunoSEQ multiplex PCR assay covering 54 Vbeta and 13 Jbeta segments. To correct PCR amplification bias, a synthetic template baseline was used for both primer optimization and computational correction. In the authors' own workflow: Only productive sequences were kept, with reads annotated to V, D and J genes according to IMGT and analyzed in immunoSEQ Analyzer. Clonality was calculated as one minus the Shannon entropy normalized by log2 of the number of productive unique sequences. For each patient and control, public and private clones were evaluated among the 100 most prevalent clones. Clones were defined as Susac-specific when absent from the healthy and MS cohorts, from over 950 published viral clones and from other ImmuneACCESS disease sequences. Through fastp at Q25 and MiXCR, TCRdb rebuilt clones from the public reads, retaining in-frame beta chains. Rows with a matching CDR3 protein are joined into one entry that keeps the most common DNA and genes. For this entry, the V and J calls and clone size follow TCRdb and not the study's own pipeline. This sample holds approximately 200,000 distinct CDR3 sequences; 90% to 95% were observed only once. Together, the top ten hold 0.093% of the sample.

Peripheral blood CD8+ and CD4+ T cells from healthy donors, Susac syndrome patients and multiple sclerosis patients were profiled by high-throughput TCR beta sequencing. Treatment-naive patients with stable or active relapsing-remitting disease fulfilling revised McDonald criteria were used as multiple sclerosis controls. CD8+ TEMRA cells were enriched by FACS, while bulk CD8+ and CD4+ T cells were purified by magnetic negative isolation. Blood was collected in EDTA tubes and processed within 24 hours, with PBMCs isolated through density gradient centrifugation. PBMCs intended for TCR sequencing were cryopreserved in liquid nitrogen and were subsequently thawed in a 37 degrees C water bath. The sorted or isolated CD4+, CD8+ and CD8+ TEMRA cells had a purity of 90% or higher. Trimming removed 4 bases from V and 5 bases from J; the gene matches leave 8 bases unexplained. The CDR1 and CDR2 encoded by the germline V gene are MGHRA and YSYEKL. From the cysteine through the phenylalanine, the CDR3 covers 16 amino acids. Of the read, only the CDR3 DNA is kept; its 48 bases are in frame from base 1.

The paper as a whole reports these results and caveats: The number of individuals in the TCR sequencing and HLA analysis was recognized as being relatively small.

This clonotype was seen just once. The antigen it recognizes is unknown. No base-level quality is on record; no much larger clone is a single base apart. A read on its own is weak evidence. The chain is made from TRBV4-1 and TRBJ2-5, and 12 junctional nucleotides match TRBD2. The sample comprised CD4+ T cells from PBMCs. The sequence was obtained from a human donor with multiple sclerosis. The nucleotide sequence is given as TGCGCCAGCAGCCGGAGACTAGCGGGAGATGAGGAGACCCAGTACTTC. Translated, it reads CASSRRLAGDEETQYF.